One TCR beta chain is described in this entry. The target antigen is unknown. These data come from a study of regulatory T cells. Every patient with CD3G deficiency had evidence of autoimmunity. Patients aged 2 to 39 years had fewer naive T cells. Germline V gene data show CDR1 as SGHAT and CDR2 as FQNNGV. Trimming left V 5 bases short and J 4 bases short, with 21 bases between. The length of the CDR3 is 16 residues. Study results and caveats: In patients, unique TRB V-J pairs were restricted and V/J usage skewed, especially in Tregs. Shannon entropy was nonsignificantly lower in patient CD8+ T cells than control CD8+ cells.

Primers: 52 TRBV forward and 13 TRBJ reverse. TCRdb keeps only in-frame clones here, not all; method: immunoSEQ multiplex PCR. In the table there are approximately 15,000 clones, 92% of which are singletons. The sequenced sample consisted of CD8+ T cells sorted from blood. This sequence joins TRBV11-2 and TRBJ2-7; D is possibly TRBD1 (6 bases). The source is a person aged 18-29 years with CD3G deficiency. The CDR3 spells CASSAGGIHQYYEQYF. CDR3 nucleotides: TGTGCCAGCAGCGCTGGGGGCATTCACCAATATTACGAGCAGTACTTC.